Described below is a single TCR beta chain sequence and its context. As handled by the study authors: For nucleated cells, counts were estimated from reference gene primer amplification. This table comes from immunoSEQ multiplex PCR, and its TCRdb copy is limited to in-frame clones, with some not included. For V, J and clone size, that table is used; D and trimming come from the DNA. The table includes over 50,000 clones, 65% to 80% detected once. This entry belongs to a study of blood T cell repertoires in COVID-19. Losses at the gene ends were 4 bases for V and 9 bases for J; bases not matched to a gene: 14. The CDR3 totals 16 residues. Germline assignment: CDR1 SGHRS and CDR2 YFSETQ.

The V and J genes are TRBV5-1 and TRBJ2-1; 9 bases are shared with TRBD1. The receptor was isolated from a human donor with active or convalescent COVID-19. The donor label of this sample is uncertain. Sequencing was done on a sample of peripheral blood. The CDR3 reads CASSLGQGLGWREQFF. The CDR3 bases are TGCGCCAGCAGCCTCGGACAGGGGTTGGGATGGCGTGAGCAGTTCTTC.